This TCR beta chain was sequenced in a study of Ad26.COV2.S vaccination and SARS-CoV-2 variants (dated by TCRdb to 2020 to 2023). About the investigation overall: Vaccine-arm donors came from COV1001, a multicentre, randomized, double-blind, placebo-controlled phase I-IIa trial of Ad26.COV2.S in healthy adults. TCRbeta repertoire sequencing served as the tool for gauging how specific and how broad the SARS-CoV-2-reactive T cell receptors were following Ad26.COV2.S vaccination. Ad26.COV2.S was given intramuscularly at 5x10^10 or 1x10^11 viral particles, as a single shot or as two shots 56 days apart. Throughout the experiments and outcome assessment, investigators stayed blinded to trial group allocation. A total of about 30 samples were included in the TCR-sequenced set, comprising about 20 Ad26.COV2.S vaccine recipients, 5 placebo recipients and 8 SARS-CoV-2 convalescent individuals. Participants in the trial were split at random into five groups of five each, receiving low-dose or high-dose Ad26.COV2.S once or twice, or else placebo on both occasions.

TCRbeta CDR3 regions were sequenced with the immunoSEQ Assay. After extraction, genomic DNA underwent amplification by bias-controlled multiplex PCR, followed by high-throughput sequencing. The original pipeline was this. To quantify the absolute abundance of every unique TCRbeta CDR3 region, sequences were collapsed and filtered. Usable DNA was measured by amplifying reference genes present in all nucleated cells, and TCRbeta template counts were normalized to that usable DNA to estimate T cell fraction. Repertoire TCRs were annotated as SARS-CoV-2-specific when V gene, CDR3 amino acid sequence and J gene were exactly matched to a known reactive TCR set. MIRA supplied the reference SARS-CoV-2 TCR set, which was filtered for enrichment in COVID-19-positive ImmuneCODE repertoires so that public or cross-reactive TCRs were removed. Drawing on the MIRA antigens, annotated TCRs were analysed further at the level of specific ORF or position within ORF. Breadth was defined as the number of annotated unique rearrangements divided by the total number of unique productive rearrangements, and depth was defined as the summed frequency of the annotated unique rearrangements. Two-sided Wilcoxon rank-sum tests were applied when comparing TCR breadth between groups. TCRdb mirrors the immuneACCESS table, restricted to in-frame sequences. Some clones are absent from its copies; in checked studies, under half trace to an unresolved V gene, and the reason for the others is unknown. The V and J calls and the clone size are those of that table, but D and trimming were determined from the DNA. This sample has roughly 680,000 clones in its table, and approximately 88% of those were observed once. Roughly 1.5% of the sample comes from the top ten.

To note about this clone: Its recognized antigen is unknown. No base quality information exists; no much larger clone differs at one position.

The sample's treatment or condition label, in plain terms: some 20 received Ad26.COV2.S at low or high dose, single or two shots; 5 received placebo; per-sample allocation not given. For vaccine and placebo recipients, the sequenced repertoires came from samples collected on day 63 after the first injection. In Cohort 1b, roughly 25 adults aged 18-55 years were enrolled at a single site in Boston, USA, between 29 July and 7 August 2020. As a vaccine, Ad26.COV2.S was a replication-incompetent adenovirus type 26 vector that expressed a prefusion-stabilized SARS-CoV-2 spike protein derived from the original Wuhan strain. General study outcomes and caveats: Ad26.COV2.S recipients had higher spike-specific TCR breadth than placebo recipients (P = 0.0014). Non-spike TCR breadth was comparable between vaccine and placebo recipients, consistent with the vaccine containing only spike. Substantial breadth of spike-specific CD8+ and CD4+ T cell responses was reported after vaccination. The study was not powered for comparison of responses between vaccine doses or regimens. According to the authors, total T cell responses may have been underestimated by the TCR breadth and depth analyses.

The V end loses 5 bases and the J end loses 7 bases, and a stretch of 15 bases separates them. The CDR3 goes from the cysteine to the phenylalanine over 13 residues. Just CDR3 DNA is preserved here, 39 bases in frame from base 1. The germline V gene (reference sequence) specifies SEHNR as CDR1 and FQNEAQ as CDR2. This receptor was obtained from a person aged 18-65 years who received the Ad26.COV2.S COVID-19 vaccine or a placebo. The chain links TRBV7-9 with TRBJ2-7; possibly the D gene is TRBD2, per 6 matching bases. Sequenced here: peripheral blood, sampled in a trial of Ad26.COV2.S vaccine versus placebo. The nucleotide sequence is given as TGTGCCAGCAGCGCCCAGCCTGGGGGGGAGCAGTACTTC. It translates to CASSAQPGGEQYF. With the portions outside the CDR3 filled from the reference TRBV7-9 and TRBJ2-7 genes, the complete variable region becomes DTGVSQNPRHKITKRGQNVTFRCDPISEHNRLYWYRQTLGQGPEFLTYFQNEAQLEKSRLLSDRFSAERPKGSFSTLEIQRTEQGDSAMYLCASSAQPGGEQYFGPGTRLTVT.